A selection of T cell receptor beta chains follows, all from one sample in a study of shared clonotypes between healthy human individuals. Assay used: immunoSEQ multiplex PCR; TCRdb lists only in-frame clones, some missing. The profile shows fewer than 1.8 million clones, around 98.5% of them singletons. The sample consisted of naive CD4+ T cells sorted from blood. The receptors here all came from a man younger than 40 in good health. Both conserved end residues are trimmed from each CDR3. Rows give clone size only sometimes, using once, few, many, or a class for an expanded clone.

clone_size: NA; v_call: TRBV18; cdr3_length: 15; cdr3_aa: ASSPLHFGTGENIQY
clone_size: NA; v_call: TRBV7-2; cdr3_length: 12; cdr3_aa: ASSAWTGPYEQY
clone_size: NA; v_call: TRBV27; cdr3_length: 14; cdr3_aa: ASASLRDLLPYEQY
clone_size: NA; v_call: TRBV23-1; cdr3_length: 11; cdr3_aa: AINTRASDTQY
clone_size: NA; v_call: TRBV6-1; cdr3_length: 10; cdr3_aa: ASSVEYNEQF
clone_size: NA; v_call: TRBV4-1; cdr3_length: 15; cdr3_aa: ASSARDFRSVSYEQY
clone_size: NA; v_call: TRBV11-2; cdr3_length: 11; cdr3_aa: ASSSGTGTEQY
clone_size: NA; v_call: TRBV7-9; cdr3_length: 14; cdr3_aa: ASSSGTSGRDNEQF
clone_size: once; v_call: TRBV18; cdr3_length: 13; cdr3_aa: ASSHERGRWETQY
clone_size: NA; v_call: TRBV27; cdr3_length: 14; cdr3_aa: ASSLYGPPGITEAF
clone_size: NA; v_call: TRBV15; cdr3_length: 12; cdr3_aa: ATSARQGAGEQY
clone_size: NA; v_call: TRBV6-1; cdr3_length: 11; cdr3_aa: ASSEGGMNEQF
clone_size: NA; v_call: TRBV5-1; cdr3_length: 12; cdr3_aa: ASSPPSTVNEQF
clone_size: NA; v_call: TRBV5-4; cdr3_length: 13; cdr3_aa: ASSYPGPGGLGYT
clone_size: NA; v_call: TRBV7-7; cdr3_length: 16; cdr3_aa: ASSTRGSGRAQYNEQF
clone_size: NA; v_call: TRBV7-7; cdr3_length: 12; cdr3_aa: ASSKGLAGDTQY
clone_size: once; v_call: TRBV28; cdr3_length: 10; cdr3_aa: ASSSPGYGYT
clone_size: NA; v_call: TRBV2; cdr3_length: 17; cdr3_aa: ASSEENWIRTGDSETQY
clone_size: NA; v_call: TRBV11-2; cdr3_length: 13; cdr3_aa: ASSRDPAGANVLT
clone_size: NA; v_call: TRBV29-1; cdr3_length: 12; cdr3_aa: SVKLAGLYNEQF
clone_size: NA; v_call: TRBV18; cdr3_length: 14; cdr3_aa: ASSPIPSGSSYEQY
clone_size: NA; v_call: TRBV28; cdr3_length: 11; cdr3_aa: ASGVRDTYEQY
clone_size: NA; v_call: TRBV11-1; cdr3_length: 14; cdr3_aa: ASSLDQGAFCQPQH
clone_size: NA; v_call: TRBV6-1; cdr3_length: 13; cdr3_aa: ASSVDRGSGNTIY
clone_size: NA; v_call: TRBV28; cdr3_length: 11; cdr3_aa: ASRGTSGSTQY
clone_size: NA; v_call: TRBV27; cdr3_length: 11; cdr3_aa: ASSFLAGDTQY
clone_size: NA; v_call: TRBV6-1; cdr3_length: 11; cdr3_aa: ASSEIPRTEQY
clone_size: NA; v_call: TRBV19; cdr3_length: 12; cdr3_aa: ASSISKMMDEQF
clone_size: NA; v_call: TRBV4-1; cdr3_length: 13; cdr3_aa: ASSQAPGEPDTQY
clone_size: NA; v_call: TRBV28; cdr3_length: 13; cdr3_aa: ASSPSPAWIETQY
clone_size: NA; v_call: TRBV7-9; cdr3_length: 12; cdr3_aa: ASSQSGQGYEQY
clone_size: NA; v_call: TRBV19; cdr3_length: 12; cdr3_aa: ASLAAGRTDTQY
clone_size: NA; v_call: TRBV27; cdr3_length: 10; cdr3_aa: ASSKTGLGYT
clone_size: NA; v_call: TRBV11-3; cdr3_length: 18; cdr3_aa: ASSLDRAGERGPGANVLT
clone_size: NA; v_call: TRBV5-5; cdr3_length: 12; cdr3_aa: ASSFRPGTDTQY
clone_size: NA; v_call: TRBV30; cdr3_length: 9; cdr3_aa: AWSLNYEQY
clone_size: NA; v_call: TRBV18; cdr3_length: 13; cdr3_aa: ASSPLRGNQETQY
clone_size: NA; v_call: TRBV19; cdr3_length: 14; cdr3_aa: ASSITGGPSGNTIY
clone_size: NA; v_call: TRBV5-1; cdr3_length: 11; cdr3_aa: ASSLNRADTQY
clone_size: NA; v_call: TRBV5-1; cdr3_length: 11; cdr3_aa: ASSMAGGETQY